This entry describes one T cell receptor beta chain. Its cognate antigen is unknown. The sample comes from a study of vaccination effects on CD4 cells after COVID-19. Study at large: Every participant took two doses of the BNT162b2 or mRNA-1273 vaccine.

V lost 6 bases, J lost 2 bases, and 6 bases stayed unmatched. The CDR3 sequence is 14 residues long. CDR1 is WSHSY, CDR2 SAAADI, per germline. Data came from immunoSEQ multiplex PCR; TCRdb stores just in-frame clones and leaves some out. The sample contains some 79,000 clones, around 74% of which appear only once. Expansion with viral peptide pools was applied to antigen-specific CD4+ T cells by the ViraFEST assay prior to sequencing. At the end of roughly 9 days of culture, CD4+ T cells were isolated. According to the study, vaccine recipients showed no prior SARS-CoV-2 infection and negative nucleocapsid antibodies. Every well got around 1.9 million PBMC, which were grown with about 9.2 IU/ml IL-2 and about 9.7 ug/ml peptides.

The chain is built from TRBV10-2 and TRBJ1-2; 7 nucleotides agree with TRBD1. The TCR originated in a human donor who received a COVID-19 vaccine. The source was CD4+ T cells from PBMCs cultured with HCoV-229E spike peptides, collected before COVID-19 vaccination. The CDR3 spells CASRETGQNYGYTF. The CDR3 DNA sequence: TGCGCCAGCAGGGAGACAGGGCAGAACTATGGCTACACCTTC.